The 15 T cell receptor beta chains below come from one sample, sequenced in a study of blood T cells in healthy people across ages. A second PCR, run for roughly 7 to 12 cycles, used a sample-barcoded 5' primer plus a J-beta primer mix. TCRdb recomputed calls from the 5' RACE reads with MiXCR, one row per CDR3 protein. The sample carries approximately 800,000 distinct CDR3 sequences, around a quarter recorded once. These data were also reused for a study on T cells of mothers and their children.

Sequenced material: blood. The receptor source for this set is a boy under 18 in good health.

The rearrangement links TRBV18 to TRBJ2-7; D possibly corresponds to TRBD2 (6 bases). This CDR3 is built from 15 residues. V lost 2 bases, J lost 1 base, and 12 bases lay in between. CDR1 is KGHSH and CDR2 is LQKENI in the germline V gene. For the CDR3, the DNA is TGTGCCAGCTCACCAAAAGGGGCGGGATCCTACGAGCAGTACTTC. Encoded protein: CASSPKGAGSYEQYF.

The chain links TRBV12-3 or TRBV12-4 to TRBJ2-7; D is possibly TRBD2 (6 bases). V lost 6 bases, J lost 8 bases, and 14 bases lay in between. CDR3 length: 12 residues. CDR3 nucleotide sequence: TGTGCCAGCAGCCCTTCGGGAGTGCAGCAGTACTTC. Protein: CASSPSGVQQYF.

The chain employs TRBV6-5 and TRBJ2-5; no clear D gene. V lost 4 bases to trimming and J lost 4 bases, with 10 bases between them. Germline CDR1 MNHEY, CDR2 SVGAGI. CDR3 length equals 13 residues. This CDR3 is CASSSEYRETQYF. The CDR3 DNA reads TGTGCCAGCAGTTCCGAATACAGAGAGACCCAGTACTTC.

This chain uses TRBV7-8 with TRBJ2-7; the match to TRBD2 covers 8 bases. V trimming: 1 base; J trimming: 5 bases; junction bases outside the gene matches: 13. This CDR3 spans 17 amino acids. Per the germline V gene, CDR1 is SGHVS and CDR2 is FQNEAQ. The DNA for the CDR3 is TGTGCCAGCAGCTTAGAGGGACTAGGAGTTCGTTTCAACGAGCAGTACTTC. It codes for CASSLEGLGVRFNEQYF.

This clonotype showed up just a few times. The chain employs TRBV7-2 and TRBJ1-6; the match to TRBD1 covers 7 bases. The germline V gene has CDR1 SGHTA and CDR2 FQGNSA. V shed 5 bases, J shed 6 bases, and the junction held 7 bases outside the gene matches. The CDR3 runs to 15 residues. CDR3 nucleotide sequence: TGTGCCAGCAGCGCGAAACGGGACAGTAATTCACCCCTCCACTTT. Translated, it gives CASSAKRDSNSPLHF.

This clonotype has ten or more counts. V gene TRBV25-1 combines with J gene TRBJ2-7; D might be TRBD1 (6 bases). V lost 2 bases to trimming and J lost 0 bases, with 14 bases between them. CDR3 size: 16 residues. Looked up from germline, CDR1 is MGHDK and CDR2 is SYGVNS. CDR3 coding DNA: TGTGCCAGCAGTGAACCCCCACAGGGTGACTCCTACGAGCAGTACTTC. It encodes CASSEPPQGDSYEQYF.

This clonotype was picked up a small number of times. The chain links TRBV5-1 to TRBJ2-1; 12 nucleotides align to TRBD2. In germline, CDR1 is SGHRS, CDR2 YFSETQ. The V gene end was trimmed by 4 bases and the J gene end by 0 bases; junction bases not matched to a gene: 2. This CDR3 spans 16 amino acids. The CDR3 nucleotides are TGCGCCAGCAGCCCTAGCGGGGGGGGCTCCTACAATGAGCAGTTCTTC. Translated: CASSPSGGGSYNEQFF.

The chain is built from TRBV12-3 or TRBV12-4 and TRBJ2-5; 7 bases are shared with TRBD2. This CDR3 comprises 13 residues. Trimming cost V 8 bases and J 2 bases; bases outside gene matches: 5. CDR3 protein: CASLASGQETQYF. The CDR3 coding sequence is TGTGCCAGCCTGGCTAGCGGTCAAGAGACCCAGTACTTC.

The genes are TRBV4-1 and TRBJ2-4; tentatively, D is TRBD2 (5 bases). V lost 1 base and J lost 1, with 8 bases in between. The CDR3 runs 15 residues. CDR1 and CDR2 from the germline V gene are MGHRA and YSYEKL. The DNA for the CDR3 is TGCGCCAGCAGCCAAGCTCCGGGGGCCAAAAACATTCAGTACTTC. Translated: CASSQAPGAKNIQYF.

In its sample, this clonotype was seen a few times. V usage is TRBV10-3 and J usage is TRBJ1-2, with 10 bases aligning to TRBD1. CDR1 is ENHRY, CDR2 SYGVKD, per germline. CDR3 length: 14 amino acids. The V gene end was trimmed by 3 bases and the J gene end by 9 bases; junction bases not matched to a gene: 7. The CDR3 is CAISEEDRGTSYTF. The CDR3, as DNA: TGTGCCATCAGTGAAGAGGACAGGGGGACGAGCTACACCTTC.

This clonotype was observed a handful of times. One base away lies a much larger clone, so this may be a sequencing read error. The CDR3 DNA reads as TGTGCCAGCAGAAGACTAGCGGGGGAGCTTGTTGAGACCCAGTACTTC. It specifies CASRRLAGELVETQYF. The chain recombines TRBV2 with TRBJ2-5, with 12 positions matching TRBD2. Germline V gene sequence: CDR1 SNHLY, CDR2 FYNNEI. The CDR3 runs to 16 residues. With 6 bases clipped from V and 5 bases from J, the junction kept 10 bases outside the gene matches.

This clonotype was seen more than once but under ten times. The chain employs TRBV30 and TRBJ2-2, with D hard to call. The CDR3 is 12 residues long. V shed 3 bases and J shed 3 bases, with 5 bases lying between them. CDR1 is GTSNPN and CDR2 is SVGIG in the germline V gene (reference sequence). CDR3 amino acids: CAWSQDTGELFF. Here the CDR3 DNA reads TGTGCCTGGAGCCAGGACACCGGGGAGCTGTTTTTT.

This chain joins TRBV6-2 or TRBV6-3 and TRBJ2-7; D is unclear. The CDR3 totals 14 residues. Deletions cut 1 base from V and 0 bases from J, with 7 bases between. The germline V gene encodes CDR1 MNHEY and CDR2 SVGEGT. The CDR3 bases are TGTGCCAGCAGTTACTTCCTCAGCTCCTACGAGCAGTACTTC. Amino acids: CASSYFLSSYEQYF.

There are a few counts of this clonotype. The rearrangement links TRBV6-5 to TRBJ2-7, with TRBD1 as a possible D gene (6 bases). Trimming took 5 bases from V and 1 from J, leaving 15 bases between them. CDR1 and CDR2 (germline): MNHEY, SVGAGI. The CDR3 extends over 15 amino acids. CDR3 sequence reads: CASSRESGQSYEQYF. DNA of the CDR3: TGTGCCAGCAGTCGCGAGTCGGGACAATCCTACGAGCAGTACTTC.

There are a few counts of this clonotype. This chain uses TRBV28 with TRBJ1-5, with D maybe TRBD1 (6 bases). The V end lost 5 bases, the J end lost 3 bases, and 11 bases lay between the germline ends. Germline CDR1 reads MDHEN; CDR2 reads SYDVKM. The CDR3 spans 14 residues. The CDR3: CASSPRGDNQPQHF. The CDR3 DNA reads TGTGCCAGCAGTCCGAGGGGGGACAATCAGCCCCAGCATTTT.